A single sample is the source of the 15 T cell receptor beta chains below, sequenced in a study of beta chain features in type 1 diabetes. Reverse transcribing all isolated RNA meant expressed TCRB transcripts were sequenced. TCRdb's table, derived via immunoSEQ multiplex PCR, lists solely in-frame clones and lacks some. The table records 130,000 to 150,000 clones, more than 9% of them present only once. Sequenced sample: naive CD4+ T cells from blood. The receptors come from a young man in good health.

This clone was seen more than once but under ten times. CDR3 DNA: TGTGCCAGCAGCCCCACAGGTCACAATCAGCCCCAGCATTTT. It codes for CASSPTGHNQPQHF. The chain links TRBV11-2 to TRBJ1-5; D perhaps matches TRBD1 (5 bases). Germline loops: CDR1 SGHAT, CDR2 FQNNGV. This CDR3 comprises 14 residues. Trimming took off 5 bases at V and 3 bases at J, with 11 bases between the two ends.

The chain is built from TRBV7-9 and TRBJ2-3, with D possibly TRBD2 on 7 matching bases. Germline assignment: CDR1 SEHNR and CDR2 FQNEAQ (reference sequence). The V and J ends lost 4 bases and 2 bases respectively, with 10 bases between them. The CDR3 loop spans 14 amino acids. As DNA, the CDR3 is TGTGCCAGCAGCTCGCGGGGGCTCACAGATACGCAGTATTTT. As protein: CASSSRGLTDTQYF.

The genes are TRBV5-4 and TRBJ2-7; perhaps TRBD2 as D (5 bases). Looked up from germline, CDR1 is SGHNT and CDR2 is YYREEE (reference sequence). V was pared by 4 bases and J by 2 bases, with 13 bases between. The CDR3 extends over 14 amino acids. CDR3 protein: CASSERTGAYEQYF. CDR3 DNA sequence: TGTGCCAGCAGCGAGAGGACTGGAGCCTACGAGCAGTACTTC. Together with reference TRBV5-4 and TRBJ2-7, the CDR3 gives the full variable domain: ETGVTQSPTHLIKTRGQQVTLRCSSQSGHNTVSWYQQALGQGPQFIFQYYREEENGRGNFPPRFSGLQFPNYSSELNVNALELDDSALYLCASSERTGAYEQYFGPGTRLTVT.

This clone was picked up a small number of times. The genes are TRBV13 and TRBJ1-1; 7 nucleotides agree with TRBD1. The CDR3 is 13 residues long. Per germline, CDR1 PRHDT and CDR2 FYEKMQ (reference sequence). With V trimmed by 3 bases and J by 3 bases, 1 base remained unmatched. The CDR3 bases are TGTGCCAGCAGCTTTGACAGGGACACTGAAGCTTTCTTT. Translation: CASSFDRDTEAFF. The whole variable domain, filled in from reference TRBV13 and TRBJ1-1, reads AAGVIQSPRHLIKEKRETATLKCYPIPRHDTVYWYQQGPGQDPQFLISFYEKMQSDKGSIPDRFSAQQFSDYHSELNMSSLELGDSALYFCASSFDRDTEAFFGQGTRLTVV.

This sequence joins TRBV7-2 and TRBJ1-3; TRBD1 matches at 8 bases. The CDR3 covers 15 residues. The ends lost 4 bases at V and 4 bases at J; junction bases unmatched: 6. The germline V gene has CDR1 SGHTA and CDR2 FQGNSA. The CDR3 DNA sequence: TGTGCCAGCAGCTCTCAGGGGGCGACAGGAAACACCATATATTTT. Translation gives CASSSQGATGNTIYF. The full variable domain, rest sourced from reference TRBV7-2 and TRBJ1-3, is GAGVSQSPSNKVTEKGKDVELRCDPISGHTALYWYRQSLGQGLEFLIYFQGNSAPDKSGLPSDRFSAERTGGSVSTLTIQRTQQEDSAVYLCASSSQGATGNTIYFGEGSWLTVV.

This clone has a handful of counts. CDR3 protein: CASRGTATGELFF. CDR3 DNA: TGTGCCAGCAGGGGGACAGCCACCGGGGAGCTGTTTTTT. This sequence joins TRBV6-5 and TRBJ2-2; 7 nucleotides agree with TRBD1. V lost 6 bases to trimming and J lost 4 bases; unmatched junction nucleotides: 2. Germline V gives CDR1 MNHEY, CDR2 SVGAGI. CDR3 length: 13 amino acids.

DNA for the CDR3: TGTGCCAGCTTAGCCCGGGGTGAGCAGTTCTTC. It codes for CASLARGEQFF. This chain uses TRBV6-5 with TRBJ2-1, with D possibly being TRBD2 (5 bases). With 8 bases removed from V and 9 bases from J, the gap between germline ends came to 11 bases. Germline lookup yields CDR1 MNHEY and CDR2 SVGAGI. The CDR3 runs 11 residues.

This clone was counted many times. The CDR3 loop is CASSLKTGYEQFF. Here the CDR3 DNA reads TGTGCCAGTAGTTTGAAAACAGGGTATGAGCAGTTCTTC. The chain employs TRBV19 and TRBJ2-1, with D tentatively TRBD1 (6 bases). In germline, CDR1 is LNHDA, CDR2 SQIVND (reference sequence). The CDR3 loop spans 13 amino acids. Trimming pared 5 bases from V and 8 bases from J, leaving 13 bases between. The full variable domain, with the rest looked up from reference TRBV19 and TRBJ2-1, is DGGITQSPKYLFRKEGQNVTLSCEQNLNHDAMYWYRQDPGQGLRLIYYSQIVNDFQKGDIAEGYSVSREKKESFPLTVTSAQKNPTAFYLCASSLKTGYEQFFGPGTRLTVL.

The chain carries TRBV10-3 and TRBJ1-5; D is possibly TRBD1 (6 bases). The CDR3 runs 15 residues. V lost 4 bases and J 5 bases, leaving 15 bases between the germline ends. Germline V gene lookup returns CDR1 ENHRY and CDR2 SYGVKD. CDR3 nucleotide sequence: TGTGCCATCAGTGCCCTGGACAGTGGGGATCAGCCCCAGCATTTT. As protein: CAISALDSGDQPQHF.

This clone showed up many times. The chain links TRBV5-6 to TRBJ1-1, with 7 bases matching TRBD1. Germline V gene lookup returns CDR1 SGHDT and CDR2 YYEEEE. This CDR3 spans 15 amino acids. The V and J ends lost 4 bases and 3 bases, in that order; junction bases with no gene match: 9. In nucleotides, the CDR3 is TGTGCCAGCAGCCGCCATACAGGGGAGTACACTGAAGCTTTCTTT. This encodes CASSRHTGEYTEAFF.

This clone was seen more than once but under ten times. The genes are TRBV7-2 and TRBJ2-6; tentative D call: TRBD1 (7 bases). The germline CDR1 and CDR2 sequences are SGHTA and FQGNSA. The CDR3 length is 16 residues. V was pared by 5 bases and J by 4 bases, with 15 bases between. CDR3 nucleotide sequence: TGTGCCAGCAGCCAATCAGGGGGGACCGGGGCCAACGTCCTGACTTTC. It yields the protein CASSQSGGTGANVLTF.

The CDR3 DNA is TGTGCCAGCAACATTCGAGGAGGGTTGGAGCAGTACTTC. It encodes CASNIRGGLEQYF. The chain employs TRBV6-5 and TRBJ2-7; tentatively, D is TRBD2 (6 bases). Trimming removed 7 bases at V and 7 bases at J, with 17 bases between. Germline CDR1 reads MNHEY; CDR2 reads SVGAGI. CDR3 length equals 13 residues.

V is TRBV5-4 and J is TRBJ2-7, with TRBD2 as a possible D gene (7 bases). The CDR3 consists of 14 residues. V was trimmed by 6 bases and J by 4 bases, leaving 17 bases between them. Germline CDR1 SGHNT, CDR2 YYREEE (reference sequence). The CDR3 region is CASTADGGLYEQYF. CDR3 in DNA: TGTGCCAGCACCGCCGACGGGGGGCTGTACGAGCAGTACTTC.

The sample holds a few counts of this clone. The chain links TRBV6-5 to TRBJ2-5; the D gene is possibly TRBD2 (5 bases). Trimming shortened V by 0 bases and J by 2 bases, and 10 bases separated the two germline ends. CDR1 is MNHEY and CDR2 is SVGAGI in the germline V gene. The CDR3 extends over 15 amino acids. CDR3 DNA: TGTGCCAGCAGTTACTCGAGGGCACAGCAAGAGACCCAGTACTTC. Residues: CASSYSRAQQETQYF.

The chain has TRBV4-3 and TRBJ2-7; possibly TRBD1 for D (6 bases). CDR1 and CDR2 (germline): LGHNA, YSLEER. With 1 base removed from V and 2 bases from J, the gap between germline ends came to 9 bases. This CDR3 comprises 14 residues. CDR3 coding DNA: TGCGCCAGCAGCCAAGGGGGGCTCGCCTACGAGCAGTACTTC. Residues: CASSQGGLAYEQYF.